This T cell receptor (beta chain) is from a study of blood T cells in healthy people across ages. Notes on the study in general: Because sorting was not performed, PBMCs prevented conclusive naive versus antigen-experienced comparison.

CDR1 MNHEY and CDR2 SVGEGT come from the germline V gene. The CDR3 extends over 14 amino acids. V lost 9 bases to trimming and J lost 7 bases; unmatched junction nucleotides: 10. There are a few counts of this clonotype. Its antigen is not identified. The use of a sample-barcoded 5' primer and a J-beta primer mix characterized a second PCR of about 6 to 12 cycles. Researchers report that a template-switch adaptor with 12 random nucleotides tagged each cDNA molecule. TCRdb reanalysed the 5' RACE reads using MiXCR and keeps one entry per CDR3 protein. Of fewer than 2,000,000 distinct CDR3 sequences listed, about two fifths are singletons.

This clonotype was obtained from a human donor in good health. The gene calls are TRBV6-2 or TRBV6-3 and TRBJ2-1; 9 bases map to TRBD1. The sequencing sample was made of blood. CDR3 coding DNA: TGTGCCAGTAGAACAGGGGGCGAGGGGAATGAGCAGTTCTTC. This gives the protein CASRTGGEGNEQFF.